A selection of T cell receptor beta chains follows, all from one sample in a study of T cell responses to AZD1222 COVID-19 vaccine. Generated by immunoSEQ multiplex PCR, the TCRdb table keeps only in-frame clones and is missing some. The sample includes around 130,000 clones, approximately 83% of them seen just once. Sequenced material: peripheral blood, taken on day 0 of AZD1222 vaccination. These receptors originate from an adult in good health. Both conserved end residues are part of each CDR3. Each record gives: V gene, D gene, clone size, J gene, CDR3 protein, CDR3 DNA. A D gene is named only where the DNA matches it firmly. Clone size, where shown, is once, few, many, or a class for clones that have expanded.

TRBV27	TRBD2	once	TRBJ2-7	CASSYRLARSYEQYF	TGTGCCAGCAGTTATAGACTAGCGAGGTCCTACGAGCAGTACTTC
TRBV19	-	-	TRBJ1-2	CASRIRRGDYGYTF	TGTGCCAGTAGGATCCGTCGGGGGGACTATGGCTACACCTTC
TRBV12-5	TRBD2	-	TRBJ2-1	CASAWGGINYNEQFF	TGTGCTAGTGCTTGGGGGGGGATTAACTACAATGAGCAGTTCTTC
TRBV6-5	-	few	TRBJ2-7	CASSRMTGYEQYF	TGTGCCAGCAGTCGAATGACAGGCTACGAGCAGTACTTC
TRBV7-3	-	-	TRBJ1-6	CASSSTVNSPLHF	TGTGCCAGCAGCTCTACCGTTAATTCACCCCTCCACTTT
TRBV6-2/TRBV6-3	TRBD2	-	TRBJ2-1	CASSYAALAGVAYNEQFF	TGTGCCAGCAGTTACGCGGCACTAGCGGGAGTGGCCTACAATGAGCAGTTCTTC
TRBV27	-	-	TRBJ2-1	CASSYDRAYYNEQFF	TGTGCCAGCAGTTACGATCGGGCATACTACAATGAGCAGTTCTTC
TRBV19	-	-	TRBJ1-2	CASSELAPSNYGYTF	TGTGCCAGTAGTGAGTTGGCTCCTTCTAACTATGGCTACACCTTC
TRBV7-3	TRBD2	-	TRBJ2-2	CASSLVAGKTTGELFF	TGTGCCAGCAGCTTAGTAGCGGGAAAGACCACCGGGGAGCTGTTTTTT
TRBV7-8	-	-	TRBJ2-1	CASSQPGGEQFF	TGTGCCAGCAGCCAGCCTGGTGGTGAGCAGTTCTTC
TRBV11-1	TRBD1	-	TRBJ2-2	CASFGQGQTGELFF	TGTGCCAGTTTCGGACAGGGCCAAACCGGGGAGCTGTTTTTT
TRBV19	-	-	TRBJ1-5	CASSPGRGQPQHF	TGTGCCAGTAGTCCGGGGCGGGGACAGCCCCAGCATTTT
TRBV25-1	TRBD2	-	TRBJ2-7	CASSGKREVSYEQYF	TGTGCCAGCAGTGGTAAGCGGGAGGTTTCCTACGAGCAGTACTTC
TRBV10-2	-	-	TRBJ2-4	CATGRETSKNIQYF	TGCGCTACTGGTCGTGAAACGTCTAAAAACATTCAGTACTTC
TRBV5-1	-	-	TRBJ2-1	CASSFYRTTNNEQFF	TGCGCCAGCAGCTTTTACAGAACCACCAACAATGAGCAGTTCTTC
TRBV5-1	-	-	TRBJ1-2	CASSPVANGGYTF	TGCGCCAGCAGCCCGGTCGCGAATGGTGGCTACACCTTC
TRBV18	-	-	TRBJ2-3	CASSPEDTQYF	TGTGCCAGCTCACCAGAAGATACGCAGTATTTT
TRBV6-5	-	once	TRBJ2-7	CASTPVRTIYEQYF	TGTGCCAGCACTCCGGTCCGGACGATCTACGAGCAGTACTTC
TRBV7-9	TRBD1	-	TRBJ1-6	CASSEQGVSYNSPLHF	TGTGCCAGCAGCGAACAGGGGGTCTCCTATAATTCACCCCTCCACTTT
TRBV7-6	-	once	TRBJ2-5	CASSPTGTMETQYF	TGTGCCAGCAGCCCAACAGGGACTATGGAGACCCAGTACTTC
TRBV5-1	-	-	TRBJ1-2	CASSLYTQGYGYTF	TGCGCCAGCAGCCTATATACACAGGGTTATGGCTACACCTTC
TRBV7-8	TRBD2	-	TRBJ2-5	CASSLALSGQETQYF	TGTGCCAGCAGCTTAGCGCTTAGCGGGCAAGAGACCCAGTACTTC
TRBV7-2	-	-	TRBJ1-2	CASSDYLVGRGGYTF	TGTGCCAGCAGCGACTACTTAGTAGGCAGGGGTGGCTACACCTTC
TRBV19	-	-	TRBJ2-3	CASSIRNTQYF	TGTGCCAGTAGTATCAGGAATACGCAGTATTTT
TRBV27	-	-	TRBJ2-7	CASSLLGLPGLPYEQYF	TGTGCCAGCAGTTTATTGGGGTTGCCGGGGCTCCCCTACGAGCAGTACTTC
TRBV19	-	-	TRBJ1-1	CASSMSPNTEAFF	TGTGCCAGTAGTATGTCACCAAACACTGAAGCTTTCTTT
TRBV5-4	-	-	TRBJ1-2	CASSARTAGGYTF	TGTGCCAGCAGCGCACGGACGGCCGGGGGCTACACCTTC
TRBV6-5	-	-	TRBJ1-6	CASRFGQTNSPLHF	TGTGCCAGCAGGTTCGGACAGACAAATTCACCCCTCCACTTT
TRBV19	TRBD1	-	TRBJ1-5	CASSIGPGQGRNQPQHF	TGTGCCAGTAGTATAGGTCCGGGACAGGGACGCAATCAGCCCCAGCATTTT
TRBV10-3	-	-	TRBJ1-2	CAISDNGCGYTF	TGTGCCATCAGTGATAACGGCTGTGGCTACACCTTC
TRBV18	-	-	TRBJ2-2	CASSPTRNTGELFF	TGTGCCAGCTCACCTACTAGGAACACCGGGGAGCTGTTTTTT
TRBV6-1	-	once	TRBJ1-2	CASSEVGGRGGYTF	TGTGCCAGCAGTGAAGTGGGGGGACGAGGCGGCTACACCTTC
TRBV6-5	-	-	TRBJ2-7	CASSYRSPPGAYEQYF	TGTGCCAGCAGTTACCGGAGTCCACCGGGGGCCTACGAGCAGTACTTC
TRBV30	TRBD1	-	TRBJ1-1	CAWDRGSGTEAFF	TGTGCCTGGGACAGGGGATCCGGCACTGAAGCTTTCTTT
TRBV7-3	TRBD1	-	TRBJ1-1	CASRPTGMNTEAFF	TGTGCCAGCAGGCCGACAGGGATGAACACTGAAGCTTTCTTT
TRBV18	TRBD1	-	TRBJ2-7	CASSRAPGPGQGVSWAYEQYF	TGTGCCAGCTCACGGGCACCCGGACCGGGACAGGGGGTGTCGTGGGCATACGAGCAGTACTTC
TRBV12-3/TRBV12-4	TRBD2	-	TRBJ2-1	CASSWTSGVFGIF	TGTGCCAGCAGTTGGACTAGCGGTGTTTTTGGGATCTTC